These 20 T cell receptor beta chains were sequenced from one sample in a study of CD8+ T cells in alopecia areata. Extraction and reverse transcription of RNA yielded cDNA as the sequencing template. Sequencing used immunoSEQ multiplex PCR; TCRdb keeps in-frame clones, though not all of them. The repertoire holds some 190,000 clones, with roughly 60% as singletons. Described treatment: oral pan-JAK inhibitor, 5-10 mg twice daily. The sequencing used CD4+ T cells sorted from blood, collected at week 24, from a patient treated with tofacitinib. The receptors derive from a human donor with alopecia areata.

In this sample, this clone turned up many times. The chain recombines TRBV9 with TRBJ2-7, with 7 bases lining up with TRBD1. The germline V gene has CDR1 SGDLS and CDR2 YYNGEE. Trimming removed 4 bases from V and 6 bases from J; junction bases left unmatched: 4. This CDR3 is built from 12 residues. The CDR3 reads CASSMRQGEQYF. CDR3 nucleotides: TGTGCCAGCAGCATGCGACAGGGCGAGCAGTACTTC.

J is TRBJ2-1 and V is TRBV7-3; 10 bases are a match to TRBD2. Germline CDR1 SGHTA, CDR2 FQGTGA. This CDR3 comprises 16 residues. J gave up 6 bases and V 4 bases, and 9 bases lay outside the gene matches. The CDR3 nucleotides are TGTGCCAGCAGCTATACCGGGACTAGCGTGATCAATGAGCAGTTCTTC. This encodes CASSYTGTSVINEQFF.

This clone was detected once. The chain has TRBV29-1 and TRBJ1-1; D gene uncertain. In germline, CDR1 is SQVTM, CDR2 ANQGSEA. V was clipped by 7 bases and J by 0 bases, with 15 bases between them. CDR3 length equals 14 residues. As DNA, the CDR3 is TGCAGCGCTCGCCTGGGCCTACTGAACACTGAAGCTTTCTTT. Protein: CSARLGLLNTEAFF.

This clone was counted between two and nine times. This sequence joins TRBV27 and TRBJ2-7; TRBD2 matches at 11 bases. Germline lookup yields CDR1 MNHEY and CDR2 SMNVEV (reference sequence). This CDR3 is 15 amino acids long. V gave up 5 bases and J gave up 5 bases; unmatched junction bases: 8. CDR3 DNA sequence: TGTGCCAGCAGTCCCACCCTAGCGGGGGGCCACGAGCAGTACTTC. Its translation: CASSPTLAGGHEQYF.

This sequence joins TRBV19 and TRBJ1-1; D remains unclear. Germline loops: CDR1 LNHDA, CDR2 SQIVND (reference sequence). The CDR3 contains 15 residues. Between the trimmed V and J ends, which lost 3 bases and 5 bases, there was a span of 16 bases. The CDR3 here is CASSIRASSSTEAFF. The DNA of the CDR3 is TGTGCCAGTAGTATTCGCGCCAGTTCATCAACTGAAGCTTTCTTT.

J is TRBJ2-5 and V is TRBV29-1; TRBD1 matches at 7 bases. This CDR3 has 14 residues. J was trimmed by 3 bases and V by 6 bases; bases with no gene match: 10. Germline V lookup: CDR1 SQVTM, CDR2 ANQGSEA. The CDR3 loop reads CSVASGTAKETQYF. The CDR3 nucleotides read TGCAGCGTGGCCTCAGGGACAGCAAAAGAGACCCAGTACTTC.

The V and J genes are TRBV27 and TRBJ2-7; D ambiguous. Germline V lookup: CDR1 MNHEY, CDR2 SMNVEV (reference sequence). This CDR3 is 12 amino acids long. Trimming removed 6 bases from V and 0 bases from J, with 6 bases in between. The CDR3 protein is CASRLFSYEQYF. The DNA for the CDR3 is TGTGCCAGCAGACTGTTCTCCTACGAGCAGTACTTC.

The V call is TRBV7-9, the J call TRBJ2-7; D remains unclear. This CDR3 has 14 amino acids. The germline V gene encodes CDR1 SEHNR and CDR2 FQNEAQ (reference sequence). With 2 bases removed from V and 5 bases from J, the gap between germline ends came to 13 bases. CDR3 sequence reads: CASSLPQIRDEQYF. The CDR3, as DNA: TGTGCCAGCAGCTTACCCCAGATTCGGGACGAGCAGTACTTC.

The CDR3: CASSQGQGQPQHF. CDR3 DNA sequence: TGCGCCAGCAGCCAAGGACAGGGTCAGCCCCAGCATTTT. This chain joins TRBV4-3 and TRBJ1-5; 7 nucleotides agree with TRBD1. The CDR3 is 13 residues long. The trim removed 1 base at V and 6 bases at J, leaving 0 bases unmatched. Looked up from germline, CDR1 is LGHNA and CDR2 is YSLEER.

The genes are TRBV23-1 and TRBJ1-5; possible D gene TRBD1, 6 bases. TRBV23-1 is sorted into the ORF group, with uncertain function. V lost 6 bases to trimming and J lost 6 bases, with 24 bases between them. The CDR3 has 17 residues. The CDR3 loop reads CASSGQGQKIFFQPQHF. The CDR3 DNA reads TGCGCCAGCAGCGGCCAAGGACAGAAAATTTTCTTTCAGCCCCAGCATTTT.

The chain carries TRBV5-6 and TRBJ2-7; D uncertain. The V end lost 4 bases, the J end lost 0 bases, and 11 bases lay between the germline ends. The CDR3 loop spans 14 amino acids. The V gene's germline CDR1 is SGHDT and CDR2 YYEEEE. The CDR3 coding sequence is TGTGCCAGCAGCCTGACTCCCTCCTCCTACGAGCAGTACTTC. Its protein product is CASSLTPSSYEQYF.

This rearrangement joins TRBV2 to TRBJ1-1; unclear D gene. Germline V gene data show CDR1 as SNHLY and CDR2 as FYNNEI. The germline V and J ends were trimmed by 8 bases and 2 bases, with 12 bases remaining between them. The CDR3 consists of 13 residues. The CDR3 loop reads CASSQSFNTEAFF. CDR3 DNA sequence: TGTGCCAGCTCACAGTCTTTCAACACTGAAGCTTTCTTT.

The chain uses TRBV29-1 and TRBJ1-6, with 10 positions matching TRBD1. The V gene's germline CDR1 is SQVTM and CDR2 ANQGSEA. The CDR3 covers 14 residues. Trimming removed 7 bases from V and 8 bases from J; junction bases left unmatched: 8. CDR3 sequence reads: CSAKDRGDDSPLHF. DNA of the CDR3: TGCAGCGCCAAGGACAGGGGGGACGATTCACCCCTCCACTTT.

The genes are TRBV19 and TRBJ2-6; 10 nucleotides align to TRBD1. The CDR3 covers 22 residues. Germline lookup yields CDR1 LNHDA and CDR2 SQIVND (reference sequence). Trimming took 6 bases from V and 1 from J; bases not matched to a gene: 21. CDR3 coding DNA: TGTGCCAGTAGATTGGGTCGGGACAGGGGTGGAAACAATACTTCTGGGGCCAACGTCCTGACTTTC. The encoded protein is CASRLGRDRGGNNTSGANVLTF. Full variable domain (outside the CDR3, taken from reference TRBV19 and TRBJ2-6): DGGITQSPKYLFRKEGQNVTLSCEQNLNHDAMYWYRQDPGQGLRLIYYSQIVNDFQKGDIAEGYSVSREKKESFPLTVTSAQKNPTAFYLCASRLGRDRGGNNTSGANVLTFGAGSRLTVL.

This clone was recorded a few times. This sequence joins TRBV7-2 and TRBJ1-1; D not certain. The CDR3 consists of 14 residues. Trimming pared 7 bases from V and 1 base from J, leaving 13 bases between. The germline CDR1 and CDR2 sequences are SGHTA and FQGNSA. DNA for the CDR3: TGTGCCAGCAACCTGGTTATGGGGAACACTGAAGCTTTCTTT. This translates into CASNLVMGNTEAFF.

V gene TRBV18 combines with J gene TRBJ1-1; the match to TRBD1 covers 7 bases. The J segment lost 4 bases and the V segment lost 6 bases, leaving 5 bases of the junction unmatched. The CDR3 contains 13 residues. Per germline, CDR1 KGHSH and CDR2 LQKENI. CDR3 protein: CASSTGMGTEAFF. Written as DNA, the CDR3 is TGTGCCAGCTCGACAGGGATGGGCACTGAAGCTTTCTTT. Looking up the rest from reference TRBV18 and TRBJ1-1 gives the full variable domain: NAGVMQNPRHLVRRRGQEARLRCSPMKGHSHVYWYRQLPEEGLKFMVYLQKENIIDESGMPKERFSAEFPKEGPSILRIQQVVRGDSAAYFCASSTGMGTEAFFGQGTRLTVV.

This clone occurred once. The chain links TRBV18 to TRBJ2-7; D may be TRBD1 (5 bases). Germline CDR1 reads KGHSH; CDR2 reads LQKENI. CDR3 length equals 13 residues. Trimming removed 6 bases from V and 0 bases from J, with 9 bases in between. The CDR3 nucleotides read TGTGCCAGCTCGGACGGACACTCCTACGAGCAGTACTTC. Protein: CASSDGHSYEQYF.

The J gene is TRBJ1-2, the V gene TRBV25-1; D is unresolved. The CDR3 contains 12 residues. Germline V gene data show CDR1 as MGHDK and CDR2 as SYGVNS. With 3 bases removed from V and 2 bases from J, the gap between germline ends came to 4 bases. This chain's CDR3 is CASSDLNYGYTF. CDR3 sequence (DNA): TGTGCCAGCAGTGACCTGAACTATGGCTACACCTTC.

This clone showed up just a few times. J is TRBJ1-5 and V is TRBV10-2; TRBD1 agrees at 7 bases. Germline V gene lookup returns CDR1 WSHSY and CDR2 SAAADI. V lost 5 bases and J lost 3; bases outside the gene matches: 7. This CDR3 has 15 amino acids. CDR3 sequence: CASSPPDRYNQPQHF. CDR3 coding DNA: TGCGCCAGCAGTCCACCGGACAGGTACAATCAGCCCCAGCATTTT.

The gene calls are TRBV7-2 and TRBJ1-2, with TRBD1 identical over 8 bases. Germline CDR1 is SGHTA and CDR2 is FQGNSA. The CDR3 covers 15 residues. V lost 0 bases, J lost 6 bases, and 6 bases stayed unmatched. DNA for the CDR3: TGTGCCAGCAGCTTAGCAACAGGGGGTTTCCATGGCTACACCTTC. Translated: CASSLATGGFHGYTF.